The T cell receptor beta chain under discussion was sequenced for a study of response to subunit inactivated influenza vaccine. Study-wide findings and caveats: With each seasonal influenza vaccination, the authors suggested, few new T cells are recruited.

TCRdb independently ran MiXCR on the RT-PCR reads; one entry per CDR3 protein. Of 650,000 to 850,000 distinct CDR3 sequences listed, 11% to 15% were seen once; the top ten hold 5.5% to 8%. This CDR3 has 15 residues. Trimming at V came to 1 base and at J to 2 bases, leaving 1 base not matched to a gene. CDR1 and CDR2 (germline): LNHDA, SQIVND (reference sequence). Concerning this clonotype itself: Its target is not known.

The rearrangement joins TRBV19 to TRBJ2-7; 11 bases fit TRBD2. The receptor's source is a man in his fifties who received an inactivated influenza vaccine. The sample in question was PBMCs from blood, obtained 14 days before vaccination. As DNA, the CDR3 is TGTGCCAGTAGTATAGGACTAGCGGGAACCTACGAGCAGTACTTC. Its translation: CASSIGLAGTYEQYF.